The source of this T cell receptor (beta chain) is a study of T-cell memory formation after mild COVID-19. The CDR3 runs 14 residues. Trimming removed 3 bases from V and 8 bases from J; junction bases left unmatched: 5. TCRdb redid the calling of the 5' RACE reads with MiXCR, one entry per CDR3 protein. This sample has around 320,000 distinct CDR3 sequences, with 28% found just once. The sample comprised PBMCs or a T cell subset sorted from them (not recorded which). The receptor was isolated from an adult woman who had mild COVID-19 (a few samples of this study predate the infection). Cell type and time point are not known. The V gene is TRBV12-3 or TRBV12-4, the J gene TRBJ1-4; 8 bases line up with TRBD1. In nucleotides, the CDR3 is TGTGCCAGCAGTTTGGACAGGGTGTTGGAAAAACTGTTTTTT. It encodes CASSLDRVLEKLFF.